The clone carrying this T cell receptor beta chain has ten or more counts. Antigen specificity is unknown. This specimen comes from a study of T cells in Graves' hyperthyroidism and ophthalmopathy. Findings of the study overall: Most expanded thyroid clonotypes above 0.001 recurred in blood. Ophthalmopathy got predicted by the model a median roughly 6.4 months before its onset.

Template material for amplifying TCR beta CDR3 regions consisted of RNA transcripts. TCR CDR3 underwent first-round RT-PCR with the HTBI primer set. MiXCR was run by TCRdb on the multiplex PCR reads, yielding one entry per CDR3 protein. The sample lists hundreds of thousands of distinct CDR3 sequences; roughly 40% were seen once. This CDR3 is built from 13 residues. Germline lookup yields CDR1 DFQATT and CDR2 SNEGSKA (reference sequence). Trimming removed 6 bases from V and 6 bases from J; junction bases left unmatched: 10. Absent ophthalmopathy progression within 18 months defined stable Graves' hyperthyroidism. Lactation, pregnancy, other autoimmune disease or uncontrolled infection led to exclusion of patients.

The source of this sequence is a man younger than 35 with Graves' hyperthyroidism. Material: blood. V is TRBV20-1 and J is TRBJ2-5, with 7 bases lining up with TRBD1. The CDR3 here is CSAQGVGSQTQYF. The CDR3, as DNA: TGCAGTGCCCAGGGGGTAGGGAGTCAGACCCAGTACTTC.